These T cell receptor beta chains were read from a single sample in a study of T cell repertoires in cytomegalovirus infection. Via MiXCR, TCRdb re-called the reads, giving one row per CDR3 protein. The data show around 260,000 distinct CDR3 sequences, roughly 9% seen once. Sequencing was done on a sample of PBMCs. These receptors were obtained from a human donor in good health (CMV status not recorded). Some clones in this sample may be carry-over from other donors' samples. The CDR3 runs from the conserved cysteine through the conserved F or W. The D gene is left open where the match is weak. A clone size is listed for some rows: how often the clone was seen (once, few, many), or a class if it is expanded.

D gene,J gene,V gene,clone size,CDR3 protein,CDR3 DNA
TRBD2,TRBJ2-1,TRBV11-2,many,CASSLAGGSSNEQFF,TGTGCCAGCAGTTTAGCGGGAGGATCGAGCAATGAGCAGTTCTTC
NA,TRBJ2-3,TRBV6-2/TRBV6-3,many,CASRVRPERWSADTQYF,TGTGCCAGCAGAGTTAGACCGGAGCGGTGGTCGGCAGATACGCAGTATTTT
NA,TRBJ2-7,TRBV2,many,CASSGGRTYEQYF,TGTGCCAGCAGTGGGGGTCGGACCTACGAGCAGTACTTC
TRBD1,TRBJ1-5,TRBV28,many,CASSSGQGHQPQHF,TGTGCCAGCAGTTCCGGACAGGGACATCAGCCCCAGCATTTT
NA,TRBJ1-5,TRBV7-2,many,CASSLGDHSNQPQHF,TGTGCCAGCAGCTTAGGAGACCATAGCAATCAGCCCCAGCATTTT
NA,TRBJ1-5,TRBV6-1,many,CASSEAEGHGQPQHF,TGTGCCAGCAGTGAAGCAGAAGGGCATGGGCAGCCCCAGCATTTT
TRBD1,TRBJ1-2,TRBV7-2,many,CASSLGQGYGYTF,TGTGCCAGCAGCTTAGGACAGGGCTATGGCTACACCTTC
NA,TRBJ2-4,TRBV15,few,CATSRVNQAKNIQYF,TGTGCCACCAGCAGGGTAAACCAAGCAAAAAACATTCAGTACTTC
NA,TRBJ2-1,TRBV7-9,many,CASSLGQNFNEQFF,TGTGCCAGCAGCTTAGGGCAGAATTTCAATGAGCAGTTCTTC
NA,TRBJ2-3,TRBV5-1,NA,CASRSLSLATSTDTQYF,TGCGCCAGCCGCAGCTTATCTCTAGCGACGAGCACAGATACGCAGTATTTT
TRBD2,TRBJ2-1,TRBV4-1,many,CASSQVDLAGGPRMEQFF,TGCGCCAGCAGCCAAGTGGATCTAGCGGGGGGGCCCCGCATGGAGCAGTTCTTC
NA,TRBJ2-7,TRBV20-1,few,CSASGTSASYEQYF,TGCAGTGCGTCCGGGACTTCGGCCTCCTACGAGCAGTACTTC
TRBD1,TRBJ2-7,TRBV28,many,CASSLPGTGGIYEQYF,TGTGCCAGCAGCCTCCCAGGGACAGGGGGTATCTACGAGCAGTACTTC
TRBD1,TRBJ2-1,TRBV5-1,once,CASSTPRDRGPYNEQFF,TGCGCCAGCAGCACCCCAAGGGACAGGGGGCCTTACAATGAGCAGTTCTTC
NA,TRBJ1-5,TRBV19,NA,CATNRADRNQPQHF,TGTGCCACCAACCGGGCAGACAGAAATCAGCCCCAGCATTTT
NA,TRBJ1-3,TRBV20-1,many,CSARDSGTPTGNTIYF,TGCAGTGCTAGAGATTCCGGGACTCCCACGGGAAACACCATATATTTT
NA,TRBJ2-1,TRBV7-2,many,CASNFNRPSYNEQFF,TGTGCCAGCAACTTCAACAGGCCCTCCTACAATGAGCAGTTCTTC
NA,TRBJ1-1,TRBV20-1,many,CSARGSAMNTEAFF,TGCAGTGCTAGAGGTTCGGCTATGAACACTGAAGCTTTCTTT
NA,TRBJ2-3,TRBV7-2,many,CASSSRVSTGTDTQYF,TGTGCCAGCAGCTCTCGGGTCTCAACGGGCACAGATACGCAGTATTTT
NA,TRBJ1-1,TRBV2,few,CASRNSVFMNTEAFF,TGTGCCAGCAGAAACAGCGTTTTCATGAACACTGAAGCTTTCTTT
NA,TRBJ2-1,TRBV20-1,NA,CSARDLRQVNEQFF,TGCAGTGCTAGAGATCTAAGACAGGTTAATGAGCAGTTCTTC
NA,TRBJ2-7,TRBV7-2,NA,CANSLGGSSYEQYF,TGTGCCAACAGCTTAGGCGGCAGCTCCTACGAGCAGTACTTC
TRBD2,TRBJ2-1,TRBV11-3,many,CASSFGRGGIAEQFF,TGTGCCAGCAGCTTTGGGCGGGGGGGGATCGCTGAGCAGTTCTTC